Listed here are 27 T cell receptor beta chains from one sample, sequenced in a study of vaccination effects on CD4 cells after COVID-19. The culture ran for 10 days before CD4+ T cells were isolated. Participants each got two BNT162b2 or mRNA-1273 vaccine doses. The repertoire was sequenced with immunoSEQ multiplex PCR; TCRdb's copy has only in-frame clones and lacks some. The table records just under 75,000 clones, 65% to 80% of them present only once. No antigen has been identified for these receptors. This sample comprised CD4+ T cells from PBMCs cultured without peptide, obtained after COVID-19 vaccination. The receptors shown here come from a human donor who received a COVID-19 vaccine.

The gene calls are TRBV2 and TRBJ1-1; 8 bases agree with TRBD1. The CDR3 totals 14 residues. Germline CDR1 is SNHLY and CDR2 is FYNNEI. With 8 bases clipped from V and 4 bases from J, the junction kept 9 bases outside the gene matches. CDR3 nucleotide sequence: TGTGCCAGCGGTAGACAGGGGTCGCTCACTGAAGCTTTCTTT. It specifies CASGRQGSLTEAFF.

V is TRBV5-1 and J is TRBJ1-1; possibly TRBD1 for D (6 bases). V shed 4 bases and J shed 1 base, with 11 bases lying between them. Germline-derived CDR1 and CDR2 are SGHRS and YFSETQ. The CDR3 consists of 14 residues. In DNA form, the CDR3 reads TGCGCCAGCAGCCCCCAGACAGGGAACACTGAAGCTTTCTTT. It is translated as CASSPQTGNTEAFF.

The rearrangement joins TRBV9 to TRBJ2-3; no reliable D call. V shed 3 bases and J shed 4 bases, with 12 bases lying between them. The length of the CDR3 is 14 residues. In germline, CDR1 is SGDLS, CDR2 YYNGEE. As DNA, the CDR3 is TGTGCCAGCAGCGAAGGGTTTCAGGCAGATACGCAGTATTTT. It codes for CASSEGFQADTQYF. Complete variable domain (other parts from reference TRBV9 and TRBJ2-3): DSGVTQTPKHLITATGQRVTLRCSPRSGDLSVYWYQQSLDQGLQFLIQYYNGEERAKGNILERFSAQQFPDLHSELNLSSLELGDSALYFCASSEGFQADTQYFGPGTRLTVL.

The V and J genes are TRBV10-3 and TRBJ1-1, with a weak D call TRBD1 (6 bases). V lost 10 bases and J lost 5, with 20 bases in between. Germline CDR1 reads ENHRY; CDR2 reads SYGVKD. This CDR3 has 14 amino acids. This CDR3 is CATRGGREGTEAFF. The CDR3 bases are TGTGCCACGCGGGGGGGCAGGGAGGGAACTGAAGCTTTCTTT.

The rearrangement joins TRBV2 to TRBJ1-4, with no clear D. The V gene lost 4 bases and the J gene lost 8 bases, with 5 bases spanning the gap. The germline V gene encodes CDR1 SNHLY and CDR2 FYNNEI. This CDR3 region has 11 residues. The CDR3 loop reads CASSAGEKLFF. In nucleotides, the CDR3 is TGTGCCAGCAGTGCGGGGGAAAAACTGTTTTTT.

This clone appeared a single time. The chain combines TRBV6-2 or TRBV6-3 with TRBJ2-6; the D call may be TRBD1 or TRBD2 (5 bases each). This CDR3 has 15 amino acids. Trimming left V 1 base short and J 2 bases short, with 6 bases between. The germline V gene encodes CDR1 MNHEY and CDR2 SVGEGT. CDR3 DNA sequence: TGTGCCAGCAGTTACTTGGGGGCTGGGGCCAACGTCCTGACTTTC. The encoded protein is CASSYLGAGANVLTF.

V gene TRBV5-1 combines with J gene TRBJ2-2, with 7 bases aligning to TRBD1. The germline V gene has CDR1 SGHRS and CDR2 YFSETQ. V gave up 0 bases and J gave up 1 base; unmatched junction bases: 3. CDR3 length equals 16 residues. The CDR3 DNA follows: TGCGCCAGCAGCTTGGAGACAGGGATGAACACCGGGGAGCTGTTTTTT. Protein sequence: CASSLETGMNTGELFF.

This clone turned up a few times. The chain joins TRBV11-2 to TRBJ2-1; TRBD2 agrees at 8 bases. From germline, CDR1 is SGHAT and CDR2 FQNNGV. J was trimmed by 7 bases and V by 6 bases; bases with no gene match: 14. CDR3 length equals 16 residues. DNA of the CDR3: TGTGCCAGCAGACCCCTCGGGACTAGTCAGGTTAATGAGCAGTTCTTC. Encoded protein: CASRPLGTSQVNEQFF. Filled out from reference TRBV11-2 and TRBJ2-1, the complete variable domain reads EAGVAQSPRYKIIEKRQSVAFWCNPISGHATLYWYQQILGQGPKLLIQFQNNGVVDDSQLPKDRFSAERLKGVDSTLKIQPAKLEDSAVYLCASRPLGTSQVNEQFFGPGTRLTVL.

This clone was seen only once. V is TRBV27 and J is TRBJ2-7; possible D gene TRBD1, 5 bases. CDR3 length equals 15 residues. V was pared by 3 bases and J by 3 bases, with 15 bases between. Germline V lookup: CDR1 MNHEY, CDR2 SMNVEV (reference sequence). CDR3 in DNA: TGTGCCAGCAGTTTCCCCGACAGAGATTGCTACGAGCAGTACGTC. This translates into CASSFPDRDCYEQYV.

This chain joins TRBV2 and TRBJ1-4; the match to TRBD1 covers 7 bases. Germline V gives CDR1 SNHLY, CDR2 FYNNEI. The CDR3 runs to 15 residues. J was trimmed by 4 bases and V by 6 bases; bases with no gene match: 8. CDR3 residues: CASSDMTGNNEKLFF. The CDR3 region has the DNA TGTGCCAGCAGCGACATGACAGGGAATAATGAAAAACTGTTTTTT.

The rearrangement links TRBV28 to TRBJ1-3; tentative D call: TRBD1 (6 bases). The CDR3 loop spans 17 amino acids. The ends were cut back, 5 bases at V and 3 bases at J, with 20 bases in the middle. Per germline, CDR1 MDHEN and CDR2 SYDVKM. The CDR3 DNA follows: TGTGCCAGCAGTCCCCTCTCATACAGGGAAATTGGAAACACCATATATTTT. Encoded protein: CASSPLSYREIGNTIYF.

The rearrangement uses TRBV5-1 and TRBJ2-1; TRBD2 aligns across 9 bases. The CDR3 consists of 15 residues. V gave up 2 bases and J gave up 0 bases; unmatched junction bases: 0. CDR1 is SGHRS, CDR2 YFSETQ, per germline. CDR3 protein: CASSLLAGSYNEQFF. The CDR3 DNA reads as TGCGCCAGCAGCTTACTAGCGGGCTCCTACAATGAGCAGTTCTTC.

The chain has TRBV4-3 and TRBJ2-7; 7 bases agree with TRBD1. Per germline, CDR1 LGHNA and CDR2 YSLEER. J was trimmed by 3 bases and V by 3 bases; bases with no gene match: 2. CDR3 length: 13 residues. The CDR3 reads CASSQNRGYEQYV. The CDR3, as DNA: TGCGCCAGCAGCCAGAACAGGGGCTACGAGCAGTACGTC.

The rearrangement uses TRBV2 and TRBJ1-2; D remains unclear. CDR3 size: 13 residues. Germline V gene sequence: CDR1 SNHLY, CDR2 FYNNEI. Between the trimmed V and J ends, which lost 10 bases and 4 bases, there was a span of 16 bases. The CDR3 loop reads CATRAQTGYGYTF. CDR3 in DNA: TGTGCCACACGAGCCCAGACGGGCTATGGCTACACCTTC.

The genes are TRBV7-2 and TRBJ1-2; TRBD1 aligns across 7 bases. Germline V gene sequence: CDR1 SGHTA, CDR2 FQGNSA. V shed 7 bases and J 8 bases; nucleotides not matched to a gene: 16. The CDR3 sequence is 15 residues long. The CDR3: CASTLGGGGGRGYTF. CDR3 nucleotides: TGTGCCAGCACCTTGGGGGGTGGAGGGGGCAGAGGCTACACCTTC.

This rearrangement joins TRBV3-1 (or the pseudogene TRBV3-2) to TRBJ2-5; D may be TRBD1 (6 bases). Trimming took 5 bases from V and 2 from J, leaving 12 bases between them. CDR1 LGHDT and CDR2 YNNKEL come from the germline V gene (reference sequence). The CDR3 is 14 residues long. CDR3 nucleotide sequence: TGTGCCAGCAGCACCCAGGGGAAACAAGAGACCCAGTACTTC. It codes for CASSTQGKQETQYF.

The rearrangement uses TRBV3-1 (or the pseudogene TRBV3-2) and TRBJ2-5; D may be TRBD1 (6 bases). V was cut by 2 bases and J by 2 bases, with 12 bases left in between. Germline V gene data show CDR1 as LGHDT and CDR2 as YNNKEL (reference sequence). This CDR3 is 15 amino acids long. CDR3 DNA sequence: TGTGCCAGCAGCCAACCCGGGACATCGCAAGAGACCCAGTACTTC. The encoded protein is CASSQPGTSQETQYF.

This clone occurred a few times. The chain links TRBV7-3 to TRBJ2-1; 7 bases are shared with TRBD1. V was pared by 5 bases and J by 5 bases, with 6 bases of the junction left unmatched. This CDR3 has 14 amino acids. Germline CDR1 is SGHTA and CDR2 is FQGTGA. CDR3 sequence (DNA): TGTGCCAGCAGCAAACGAGGGACAGACAATGAGCAGTTCTTC. Its translation is CASSKRGTDNEQFF.

This clone was seen just once. The CDR3 reads CASSIAARGISGYTF. The CDR3 DNA follows: TGTGCCAGTAGTATAGCGGCACGGGGTATAAGCGGCTACACCTTC. The genes are TRBV19 and TRBJ1-2; D remains ambiguous. V lost 1 base and J 8 bases, leaving 17 bases between the germline ends. Germline assignment: CDR1 LNHDA and CDR2 SQIVND (reference sequence). This CDR3 contains 15 residues.

In its sample, this clone was seen a few times. The rearrangement uses TRBV6-6 and TRBJ2-2, with D unclear. Trimming cost V 3 bases and J 5 bases, with 16 bases left between them. CDR1 and CDR2 (germline): MNHNY, SVGAGI (reference sequence). The CDR3 contains 16 residues. The CDR3 spells CASSYGPSPETGELFF. For the CDR3, the DNA is TGTGCCAGCAGTTATGGGCCCTCCCCGGAAACCGGGGAGCTGTTTTTT.

This sequence joins TRBV19 and TRBJ2-5; the match to TRBD2 covers 11 bases. The CDR3 covers 15 residues. V shed 3 bases and J 2 bases; nucleotides not matched to a gene: 2. The germline V gene encodes CDR1 LNHDA and CDR2 SQIVND (reference sequence). CDR3: CASSMASGRQETQYF. CDR3 nucleotides: TGTGCCAGTAGTATGGCTAGCGGGAGGCAAGAGACCCAGTACTTC.

J is TRBJ2-7 and V is TRBV2; 9 bases line up with TRBD1. The CDR3 length is 15 residues. CDR1 is SNHLY, CDR2 FYNNEI, per germline. Trimming at V came to 6 bases and at J to 2 bases, leaving 8 bases not matched to a gene. The CDR3 sequence is CASSLGQGPTYEQYV. The CDR3 DNA is TGTGCCAGCAGCCTAGGACAGGGGCCGACCTACGAGCAGTACGTC.

This chain uses TRBV5-1 with TRBJ1-4; D not resolved. V was pared by 0 bases and J by 3 bases, with 9 bases between. Germline values: CDR1 SGHRS, CDR2 YFSETQ. This CDR3 region has 15 residues. CDR3 sequence: CASSLAVPANEKLFF. CDR3 nucleotides: TGCGCCAGCAGCTTGGCCGTCCCAGCTAATGAAAAACTGTTTTTT.

This chain joins TRBV5-4 and TRBJ2-5; unclear D gene. Per germline, CDR1 SGHNT and CDR2 YYREEE (reference sequence). CDR3 length equals 12 residues. The V end lost 1 base, the J end lost 1 base, and 2 bases lay between the germline ends. The CDR3 DNA follows: TGTGCCAGCAGCTTGCCCCAAGAGACCCAGTACTTC. Translation gives CASSLPQETQYF.

The chain recombines TRBV4-3 with TRBJ2-2; tentatively, D is TRBD1 (6 bases). This CDR3 is built from 16 residues. Germline assignment: CDR1 LGHNA and CDR2 YSLEER. V was pared by 0 bases and J by 2 bases, with 10 bases between. The CDR3 DNA reads TGCGCCAGCAGCCAAGATACAGGGAGAAACACCGGGGAGCTGTTTTTT. It encodes CASSQDTGRNTGELFF.

The DNA of the CDR3 is TGTGCCACCAGATCGACAGGGGCCACAGATACGCAGTATTTT. It yields the protein CATRSTGATDTQYF. The chain employs TRBV24-1 and TRBJ2-3; 8 bases fit TRBD1. The ends lost 7 bases at V and 2 bases at J; junction bases unmatched: 4. The CDR3 is made up of 14 amino acids. Germline assignment: CDR1 KGHDR and CDR2 SFDVKD.

This chain uses TRBV9 with TRBJ2-3; a weak D match, TRBD2 (5 bases). Germline V gene sequence: CDR1 SGDLS, CDR2 YYNGEE. Between the trimmed V and J ends, which lost 1 base and 3 bases, there was a span of 12 bases. This CDR3 comprises 15 residues. This CDR3 is CASSVTPGVTDTQYF. CDR3 DNA sequence: TGTGCCAGCAGCGTAACTCCCGGGGTGACAGATACGCAGTATTTT.